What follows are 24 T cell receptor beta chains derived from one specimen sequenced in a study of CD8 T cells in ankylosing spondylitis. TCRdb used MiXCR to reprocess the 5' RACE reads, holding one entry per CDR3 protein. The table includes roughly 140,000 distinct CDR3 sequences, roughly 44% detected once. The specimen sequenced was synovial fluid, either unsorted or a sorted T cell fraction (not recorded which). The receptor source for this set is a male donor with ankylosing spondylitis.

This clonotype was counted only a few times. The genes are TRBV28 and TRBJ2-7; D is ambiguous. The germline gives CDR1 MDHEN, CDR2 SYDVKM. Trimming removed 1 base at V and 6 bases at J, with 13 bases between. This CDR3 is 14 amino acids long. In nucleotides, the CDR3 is TGTGCCAGCAGTTTATATAGGGCGGTGTTCGAGCAGTACTTC. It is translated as CASSLYRAVFEQYF.

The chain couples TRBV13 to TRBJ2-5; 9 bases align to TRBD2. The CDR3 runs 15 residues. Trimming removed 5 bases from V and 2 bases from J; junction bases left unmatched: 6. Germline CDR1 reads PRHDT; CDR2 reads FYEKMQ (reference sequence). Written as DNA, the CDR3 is TGTGCCAGCAGCCCCCTGGGACTAGCTCAAGAGACCCAGTACTTC. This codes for CASSPLGLAQETQYF.

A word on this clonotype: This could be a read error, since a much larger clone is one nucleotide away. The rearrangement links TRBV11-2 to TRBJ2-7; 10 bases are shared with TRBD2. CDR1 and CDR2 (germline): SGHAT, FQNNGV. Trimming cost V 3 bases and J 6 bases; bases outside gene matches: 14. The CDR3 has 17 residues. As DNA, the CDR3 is TGTGCCAGCAGCTTGGCCCTTGGACTAGCGGAAACCTGCGAGCAGTACTTC. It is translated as CASSLALGLAETCEQYF. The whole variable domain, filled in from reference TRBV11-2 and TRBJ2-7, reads EAGVAQSPRYKIIEKRQSVAFWCNPISGHATLYWYQQILGQGPKLLIQFQNNGVVDDSQLPKDRFSAERLKGVDSTLKIQPAKLEDSAVYLCASSLALGLAETCEQYFGPGTRLTVT.

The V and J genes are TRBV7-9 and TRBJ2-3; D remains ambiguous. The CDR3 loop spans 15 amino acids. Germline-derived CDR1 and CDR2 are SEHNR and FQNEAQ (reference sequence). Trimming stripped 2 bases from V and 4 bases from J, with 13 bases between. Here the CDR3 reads CASSLIAAPPDTQYF. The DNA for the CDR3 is TGTGCCAGCAGCTTAATAGCAGCCCCGCCAGATACGCAGTATTTT.

CDR3 DNA: TGTGCCAGCAGTTCCCAGGGGTTGGGGACAGGGGACGGGCTTGAGCAGTTCTTC. This gives the protein CASSSQGLGTGDGLEQFF. V gene TRBV28 combines with J gene TRBJ2-1, with TRBD1 identical over 10 bases. V lost 4 bases and J lost 9; bases outside the gene matches: 18. The germline gives CDR1 MDHEN, CDR2 SYDVKM. The CDR3 totals 18 residues.

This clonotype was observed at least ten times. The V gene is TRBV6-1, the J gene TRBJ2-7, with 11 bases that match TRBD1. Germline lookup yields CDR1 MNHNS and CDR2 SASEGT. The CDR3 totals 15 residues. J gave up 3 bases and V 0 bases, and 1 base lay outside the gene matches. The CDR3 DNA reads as TGTGCCAGCAGTGAAGCGGGGACAGGGGGCTACGAGCAGTACTTC. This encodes CASSEAGTGGYEQYF.

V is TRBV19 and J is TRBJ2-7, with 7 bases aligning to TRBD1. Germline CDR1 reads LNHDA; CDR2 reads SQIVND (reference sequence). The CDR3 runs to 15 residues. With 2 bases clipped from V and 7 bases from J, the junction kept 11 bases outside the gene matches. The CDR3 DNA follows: TGTGCCAGTAGTATATCTTGGGACAGTTCTTGGGAGCAGTACTTC. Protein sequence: CASSISWDSSWEQYF.

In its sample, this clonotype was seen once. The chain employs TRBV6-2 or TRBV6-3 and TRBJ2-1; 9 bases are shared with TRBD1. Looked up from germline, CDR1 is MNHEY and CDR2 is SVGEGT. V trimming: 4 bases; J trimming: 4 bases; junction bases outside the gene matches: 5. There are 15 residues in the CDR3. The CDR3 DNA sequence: TGTGCCAGCAGTTTGGACAGGGGCCTTTACAATGAGCAGTTCTTC. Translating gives CASSLDRGLYNEQFF.

The CDR3: CASSFGKDRSSYEQYF. The CDR3 region has the DNA TGTGCCAGCAGTTTCGGAAAGGACAGGTCCTCCTACGAGCAGTACTTC. The rearrangement uses TRBV28 and TRBJ2-7; 7 bases line up with TRBD1. The CDR3 is 16 residues long. V gave up 3 bases and J gave up 0 bases; unmatched junction bases: 8. CDR1 and CDR2 (germline): MDHEN, SYDVKM.

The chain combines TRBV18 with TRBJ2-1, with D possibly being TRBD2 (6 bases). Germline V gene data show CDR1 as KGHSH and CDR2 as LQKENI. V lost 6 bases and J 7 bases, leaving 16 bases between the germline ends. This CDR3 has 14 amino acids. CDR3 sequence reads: CASSRAARGNEQFF. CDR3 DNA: TGTGCCAGCTCCCGGGCGGCTCGGGGGAATGAGCAGTTCTTC.

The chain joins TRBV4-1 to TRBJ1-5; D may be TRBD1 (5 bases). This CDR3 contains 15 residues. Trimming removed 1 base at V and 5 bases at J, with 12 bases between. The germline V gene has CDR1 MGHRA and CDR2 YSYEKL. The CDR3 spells CASSQAPGWDQPQHF. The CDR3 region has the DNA TGCGCCAGCAGCCAAGCTCCAGGGTGGGATCAGCCCCAGCATTTT.

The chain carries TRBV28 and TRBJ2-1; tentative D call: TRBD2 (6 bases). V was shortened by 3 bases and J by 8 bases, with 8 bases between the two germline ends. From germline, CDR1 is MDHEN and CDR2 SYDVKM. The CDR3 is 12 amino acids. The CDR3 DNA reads TGTGCCAGCAGTTTGGAGGGATATGAGCAGTTCTTC. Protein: CASSLEGYEQFF.

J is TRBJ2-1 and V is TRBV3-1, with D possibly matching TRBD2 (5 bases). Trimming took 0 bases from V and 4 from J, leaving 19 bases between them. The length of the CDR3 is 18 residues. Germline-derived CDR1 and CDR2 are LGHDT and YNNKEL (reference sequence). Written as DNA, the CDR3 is TGTGCCAGCAGCCAAGAAGAAGCTCCGACTATTGTTTACAATGAGCAGTTCTTC. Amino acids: CASSQEEAPTIVYNEQFF.

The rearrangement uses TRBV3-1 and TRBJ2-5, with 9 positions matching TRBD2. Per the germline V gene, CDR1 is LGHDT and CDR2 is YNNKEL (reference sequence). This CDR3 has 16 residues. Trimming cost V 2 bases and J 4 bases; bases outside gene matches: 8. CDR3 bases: TGTGCCAGCAGCCAAATTTATCTAGCGGGAACAGAGACCCAGTACTTC. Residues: CASSQIYLAGTETQYF.

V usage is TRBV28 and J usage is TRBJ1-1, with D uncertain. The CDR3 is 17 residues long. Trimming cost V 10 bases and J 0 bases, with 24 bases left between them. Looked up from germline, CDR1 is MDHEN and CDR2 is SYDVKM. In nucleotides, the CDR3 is TGTGCCACCTTAAAAACCTTGGACCGTCTAGTGAACACTGAAGCTTTCTTT. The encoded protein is CATLKTLDRLVNTEAFF.

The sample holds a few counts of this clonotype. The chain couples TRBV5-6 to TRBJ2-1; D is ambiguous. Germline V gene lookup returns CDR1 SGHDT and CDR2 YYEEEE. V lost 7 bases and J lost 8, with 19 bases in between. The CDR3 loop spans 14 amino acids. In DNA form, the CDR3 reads TGTGCCAGCTGGCGAACTGGGATTCGGGATGAGCAGTTCTTC. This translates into CASWRTGIRDEQFF.

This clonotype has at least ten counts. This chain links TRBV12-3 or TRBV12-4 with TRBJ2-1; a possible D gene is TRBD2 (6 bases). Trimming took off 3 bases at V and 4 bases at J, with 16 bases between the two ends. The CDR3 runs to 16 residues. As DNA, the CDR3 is TGTGCCAGCAGTTTGGCGGGGTGGGGCCATTACAATGAGCAGTTCTTC. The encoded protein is CASSLAGWGHYNEQFF.

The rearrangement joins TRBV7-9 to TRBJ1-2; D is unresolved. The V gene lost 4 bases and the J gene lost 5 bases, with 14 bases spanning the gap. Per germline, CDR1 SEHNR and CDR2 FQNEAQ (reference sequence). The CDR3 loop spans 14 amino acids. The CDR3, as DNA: TGTGCCAGCAGCTCGACCTCAAGTTCTTATGGCTACACCTTC. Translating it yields CASSSTSSSYGYTF.

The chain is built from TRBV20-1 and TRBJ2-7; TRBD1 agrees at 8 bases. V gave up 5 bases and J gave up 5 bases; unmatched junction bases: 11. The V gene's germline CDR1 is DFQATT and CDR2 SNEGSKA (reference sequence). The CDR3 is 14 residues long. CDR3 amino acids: CSAQGAFLGHEQYF. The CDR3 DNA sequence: TGCAGTGCTCAGGGGGCTTTTTTAGGCCACGAGCAGTACTTC.

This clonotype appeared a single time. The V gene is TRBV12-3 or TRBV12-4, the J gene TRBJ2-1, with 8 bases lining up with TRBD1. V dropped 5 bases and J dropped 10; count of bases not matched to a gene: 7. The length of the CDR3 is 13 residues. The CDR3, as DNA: TGTGCCAGCAGTCCCCAGGGGGCCAGGGAGCAGTTCTTC. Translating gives CASSPQGAREQFF.

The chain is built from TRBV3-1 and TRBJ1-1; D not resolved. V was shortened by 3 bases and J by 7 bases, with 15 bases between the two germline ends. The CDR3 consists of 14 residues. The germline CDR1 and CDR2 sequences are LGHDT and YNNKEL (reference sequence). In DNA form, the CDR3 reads TGTGCCAGCAGCCACTCAACGAGCAGGCGTGAAGCTTTCTTT. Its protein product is CASSHSTSRREAFF.

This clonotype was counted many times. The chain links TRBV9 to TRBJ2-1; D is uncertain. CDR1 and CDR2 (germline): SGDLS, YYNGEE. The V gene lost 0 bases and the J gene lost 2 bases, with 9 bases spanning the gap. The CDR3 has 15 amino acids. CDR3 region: CASSVGADTYNEQFF. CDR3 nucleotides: TGTGCCAGCAGCGTAGGGGCGGATACCTACAATGAGCAGTTCTTC.

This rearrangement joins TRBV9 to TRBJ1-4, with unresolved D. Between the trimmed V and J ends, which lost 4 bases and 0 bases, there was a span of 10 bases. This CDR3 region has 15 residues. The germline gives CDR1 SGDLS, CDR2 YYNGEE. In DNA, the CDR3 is TGTGCCAGCAGCCCTTTGCTTTCAACTAATGAAAAACTGTTTTTT. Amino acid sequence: CASSPLLSTNEKLFF.

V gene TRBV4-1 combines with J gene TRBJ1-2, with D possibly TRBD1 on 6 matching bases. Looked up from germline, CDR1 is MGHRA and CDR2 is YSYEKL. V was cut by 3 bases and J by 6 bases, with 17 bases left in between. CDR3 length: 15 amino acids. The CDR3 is CASSQRYREWDGYTF. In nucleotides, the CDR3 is TGCGCCAGCAGCCAGCGATACAGGGAATGGGATGGCTACACCTTC.